This TCR beta chain was found in a study of T-cell reconstitution after alpha-beta-depleted transplantation in children. Findings of the study overall: Some patients' high day-60 TCRbeta diversity was attributed to recipient cells surviving conditioning. Reported findings indicate that, about two months after transplant, alpha-beta T cells came from several hundred expanded clones, which were derived from non-depleted graft cells. Counts and diversity of T cells one year after transplant came mostly from newly produced T cells.

Of note for this clonotype: The antigen is unknown.

CDR3 size: 19 residues. Losses at the gene ends were 3 bases for V and 5 bases for J; bases not matched to a gene: 15. The germline V gene encodes CDR1 LNHDA and CDR2 SQIVND (reference sequence). For TCRbeta, the library was prepared with unique molecular identifiers. One entry per CDR3 protein results from TCRdb running MiXCR on the PCR reads. The data show under 35,000 distinct CDR3 sequences, with roughly 6.3% seen just once and roughly 7% held by the top ten. This sequence originates from a male patient under 18 who had a stem cell transplant for acute myeloid leukemia, so the T cells may come from the graft donor. Material: PBMCs, mostly from graft donor cells, obtained 180 days after TCRalphabeta/CD19-depleted stem cell transplant. The chain employs TRBV19 and TRBJ2-2; 10 bases fit TRBD2. CDR3 amino acids: CASSISASGGPRQTGELFF. The CDR3 bases are TGTGCCAGTAGTATTTCCGCTAGCGGGGGACCACGACAGACCGGGGAGCTGTTTTTT. The full variable domain, rest sourced from reference TRBV19 and TRBJ2-2, is DGGITQSPKYLFRKEGQNVTLSCEQNLNHDAMYWYRQDPGQGLRLIYYSQIVNDFQKGDIAEGYSVSREKKESFPLTVTSAQKNPTAFYLCASSISASGGPRQTGELFFGEGSRLTVL.